A selection of T cell receptor beta chains follows, all from one sample in a study of blood T cells in healthy people across ages. TCRdb independently ran MiXCR on the 5' RACE reads; one entry per CDR3 protein. Of roughly 800,000 distinct CDR3 sequences listed, about 55% are singletons. Sequenced sample: blood. The source of these receptors is an elderly man in good health. Both conserved end residues are part of each CDR3. Each record gives: J gene, V gene, clone size, D gene, CDR3 protein, CDR3 DNA. The D gene is left open where the match is weak. The size of a clone is reported for some rows only, either as once, few or many, or as a class for expanded clones.

j_call: TRBJ1-2
v_call: TRBV3-1
clone_size: -
d_call: -
cdr3_aa: CASSQDGRNYGYTF
cdr3_nt: TGTGCCAGCAGCCAAGATGGGAGGAACTATGGCTACACCTTC

j_call: TRBJ2-6
v_call: TRBV28
clone_size: few
d_call: TRBD1
cdr3_aa: CASNPQGPGANVLTF
cdr3_nt: TGTGCCAGCAATCCACAGGGGCCTGGGGCCAACGTCCTGACTTTC

j_call: TRBJ2-4
v_call: TRBV6-6
clone_size: -
d_call: -
cdr3_aa: CANVVDLEADIQYF
cdr3_nt: TGTGCCAACGTCGTGGACCTGGAGGCGGACATTCAGTACTTC

j_call: TRBJ2-2
v_call: TRBV12-3/TRBV12-4
clone_size: -
d_call: TRBD1
cdr3_aa: CASSLGTGNTGELFF
cdr3_nt: TGTGCCAGCAGTTTAGGGACAGGGAACACCGGGGAGCTGTTTTTT

j_call: TRBJ1-2
v_call: TRBV5-1
clone_size: -
d_call: TRBD1
cdr3_aa: CASSSHGTGTYGYTF
cdr3_nt: TGCGCCAGCAGCTCCCACGGGACAGGGACCTATGGCTACACCTTC

j_call: TRBJ1-3
v_call: TRBV29-1
clone_size: -
d_call: -
cdr3_aa: CSVTSGNTIYF
cdr3_nt: TGCAGCGTAACCTCTGGAAACACCATATATTTT

j_call: TRBJ2-5
v_call: TRBV5-1
clone_size: -
d_call: -
cdr3_aa: CASSFQGRTETQYF
cdr3_nt: TGCGCCAGCAGCTTCCAGGGGCGCACAGAGACCCAGTACTTC

j_call: TRBJ2-1
v_call: TRBV11-2
clone_size: -
d_call: TRBD2
cdr3_aa: CASSSILRGVYEQFF
cdr3_nt: TGTGCCAGCAGCTCCATTTTGCGGGGGGTCTATGAGCAGTTCTTC

j_call: TRBJ2-5
v_call: TRBV24-1
clone_size: -
d_call: -
cdr3_aa: CATSEGRGYQETQYF
cdr3_nt: TGTGCCACCAGTGAGGGGCGTGGATATCAAGAGACCCAGTACTTC

j_call: TRBJ2-3
v_call: TRBV12-5
clone_size: -
d_call: -
cdr3_aa: CASGLLHRYAYF
cdr3_nt: TGTGCTAGCGGTTTGCTTCACAGATACGCGTATTTT

j_call: TRBJ1-1
v_call: TRBV5-1
clone_size: -
d_call: -
cdr3_aa: CASSLERGAEAFF
cdr3_nt: TGCGCCAGCAGCTTGGAACGGGGGGCTGAAGCTTTCTTT

j_call: TRBJ1-1
v_call: TRBV29-1
clone_size: -
d_call: -
cdr3_aa: CSAVSGGGGTEAFF
cdr3_nt: TGCAGCGCCGTCTCCGGGGGTGGAGGCACTGAAGCTTTCTTT

j_call: TRBJ2-2
v_call: TRBV12-3/TRBV12-4
clone_size: once
d_call: -
cdr3_aa: CASSIPPGELFF
cdr3_nt: TGTGCCAGCAGTATCCCGCCGGGGGAGCTGTTTTTT

j_call: TRBJ1-1
v_call: TRBV5-1
clone_size: -
d_call: -
cdr3_aa: CASSSTAGGQAFF
cdr3_nt: TGCGCCAGCAGCTCCACGGCTGGAGGGCAGGCTTTCTTT

j_call: TRBJ2-7
v_call: TRBV20-1
clone_size: -
d_call: -
cdr3_aa: CSARDQAVSPYEQYF
cdr3_nt: TGCAGTGCTAGAGATCAAGCCGTCAGCCCCTACGAGCAGTACTTC

j_call: TRBJ2-5
v_call: TRBV14
clone_size: -
d_call: TRBD2
cdr3_aa: CASSQTRAGGPQETQYF
cdr3_nt: TGTGCCAGCAGCCAAACCCGGGCGGGAGGGCCGCAAGAGACCCAGTACTTC

j_call: TRBJ1-2
v_call: TRBV5-6
clone_size: -
d_call: -
cdr3_aa: CASSPANTNYGYTF
cdr3_nt: TGTGCCAGCAGCCCAGCTAATACTAACTATGGCTACACCTTC

j_call: TRBJ2-1
v_call: TRBV29-1
clone_size: -
d_call: -
cdr3_aa: CSARITYNEQFF
cdr3_nt: TGCAGCGCCCGAATTACCTACAATGAGCAGTTCTTC

j_call: TRBJ2-2
v_call: TRBV20-1
clone_size: -
d_call: -
cdr3_aa: CSARPRGRARTGELFF
cdr3_nt: TGCAGTGCTAGACCTAGGGGGAGGGCCCGCACCGGGGAGCTGTTTTTT

j_call: TRBJ2-7
v_call: TRBV20-1
clone_size: few
d_call: -
cdr3_aa: CSASPNVNEQYF
cdr3_nt: TGCAGTGCTAGCCCCAACGTTAACGAGCAGTACTTC

j_call: TRBJ2-7
v_call: TRBV12-3/TRBV12-4
clone_size: -
d_call: -
cdr3_aa: CASSDRYSYEQYF
cdr3_nt: TGTGCCAGCAGCGACAGGTACTCCTACGAGCAGTACTTC

j_call: TRBJ2-7
v_call: TRBV19
clone_size: -
d_call: -
cdr3_aa: CASSILGGADEQYF
cdr3_nt: TGTGCCAGTAGTATCCTGGGGGGTGCGGACGAGCAGTACTTC

j_call: TRBJ2-3
v_call: TRBV20-1
clone_size: once
d_call: TRBD2
cdr3_aa: CSSGGTDTQYF
cdr3_nt: TGCAGCAGCGGGGGCACAGATACGCAGTATTTT

j_call: TRBJ2-5
v_call: TRBV7-2
clone_size: -
d_call: -
cdr3_aa: CASSLEGRGWETQYF
cdr3_nt: TGTGCCAGCAGCTTAGAAGGTCGCGGGTGGGAGACCCAGTACTTC

j_call: TRBJ2-7
v_call: TRBV29-1
clone_size: -
d_call: TRBD1
cdr3_aa: CSVWGTPQGSSYEQYF
cdr3_nt: TGCAGCGTTTGGGGAACTCCACAGGGGAGTAGCTACGAGCAGTACTTC

j_call: TRBJ2-7
v_call: TRBV29-1
clone_size: few
d_call: TRBD1
cdr3_aa: CSAHRGGEQYF
cdr3_nt: TGCAGCGCTCACAGGGGTGGAGAGCAGTACTTC

j_call: TRBJ2-7
v_call: TRBV20-1
clone_size: -
d_call: -
cdr3_aa: CSARVGADKYEGQYF
cdr3_nt: TGCAGTGCTAGAGTGGGGGCCGATAAGTACGAAGGGCAGTACTTC

j_call: TRBJ2-5
v_call: TRBV11-1
clone_size: few
d_call: -
cdr3_aa: CASSPGQGGFETQYF
cdr3_nt: TGTGCCAGCAGCCCAGGACAGGGAGGGTTCGAGACCCAGTACTTC

j_call: TRBJ1-1
v_call: TRBV7-2
clone_size: -
d_call: -
cdr3_aa: CASSVGLLRGTEAFF
cdr3_nt: TGTGCCAGCAGCGTGGGGCTTTTAAGGGGCACTGAAGCTTTCTTT

j_call: TRBJ2-7
v_call: TRBV6-4
clone_size: once
d_call: -
cdr3_aa: CASSDEDAYEQYF
cdr3_nt: TGTGCCAGCAGTGACGAGGACGCCTACGAGCAGTACTTC

j_call: TRBJ2-3
v_call: TRBV29-1
clone_size: few
d_call: TRBD1
cdr3_aa: CSVVSTGATDTQYF
cdr3_nt: TGCAGCGTTGTCTCCACAGGGGCGACAGATACGCAGTATTTT

j_call: TRBJ2-7
v_call: TRBV20-1
clone_size: -
d_call: -
cdr3_aa: CSAPRDAAYEQYF
cdr3_nt: TGCAGTGCTCCTCGGGACGCAGCCTACGAGCAGTACTTC

j_call: TRBJ1-3
v_call: TRBV12-3/TRBV12-4
clone_size: -
d_call: -
cdr3_aa: CASRPNGRQSGNTIYF
cdr3_nt: TGTGCCAGCAGACCCAACGGCAGGCAATCTGGAAACACCATATATTTT

j_call: TRBJ2-5
v_call: TRBV6-1
clone_size: few
d_call: -
cdr3_aa: CASREGGWWRELETQYF
cdr3_nt: TGTGCCAGCAGAGAAGGGGGATGGTGGCGGGAGTTGGAGACCCAGTACTTC

j_call: TRBJ2-1
v_call: TRBV7-9
clone_size: -
d_call: TRBD2
cdr3_aa: CASSSLRGGPRSYEQFF
cdr3_nt: TGTGCCAGCAGCTCCCTCCGGGGGGGGCCTAGGTCCTACGAGCAGTTCTTC

j_call: TRBJ1-2
v_call: TRBV29-1
clone_size: few
d_call: TRBD1
cdr3_aa: CSVQGVGYGYTF
cdr3_nt: TGCAGCGTACAGGGGGTGGGCTATGGCTACACCTTC

j_call: TRBJ2-3
v_call: TRBV20-1
clone_size: -
d_call: TRBD2
cdr3_aa: CSARELAGSTDTQYF
cdr3_nt: TGCAGTGCTAGAGAGCTAGCGGGTAGCACAGATACGCAGTATTTT

j_call: TRBJ2-4
v_call: TRBV27
clone_size: -
d_call: -
cdr3_aa: CASSLEGLLAKNIQYF
cdr3_nt: TGTGCCAGCAGTTTAGAGGGGCTTCTAGCCAAAAACATTCAGTACTTC

j_call: TRBJ2-1
v_call: TRBV6-1
clone_size: -
d_call: -
cdr3_aa: CAGGFRGFEQFF
cdr3_nt: TGTGCCGGCGGCTTTAGGGGCTTCGAGCAGTTCTTC

j_call: TRBJ2-5
v_call: TRBV9
clone_size: -
d_call: -
cdr3_aa: CASSATGSGGGETQYF
cdr3_nt: TGTGCCAGCAGCGCAACCGGGAGCGGCGGAGGGGAGACCCAGTACTTC

j_call: TRBJ2-3
v_call: TRBV20-1
clone_size: few
d_call: -
cdr3_aa: CSWAQGLDTQYF
cdr3_nt: TGCAGCTGGGCCCAGGGGTTAGATACGCAGTATTTT

j_call: TRBJ1-2
v_call: TRBV20-1
clone_size: -
d_call: -
cdr3_aa: CSAVKNAGYTF
cdr3_nt: TGCAGTGCTGTAAAAAATGCTGGCTACACCTTC

j_call: TRBJ2-5
v_call: TRBV5-1
clone_size: once
d_call: -
cdr3_aa: CASSLEGPSYNEQYF
cdr3_nt: TGCGCCAGCAGCTTGGAGGGTCCCTCCTACAATGAGCAGTACTTC

j_call: TRBJ1-4
v_call: TRBV6-1
clone_size: -
d_call: -
cdr3_aa: CASSEWGSFNEKLFF
cdr3_nt: TGTGCCAGCAGTGAATGGGGCAGTTTTAATGAAAAACTGTTTTTT

j_call: TRBJ2-2
v_call: TRBV12-3/TRBV12-4
clone_size: -
d_call: -
cdr3_aa: CASSSPWVNTGELFF
cdr3_nt: TGTGCCAGCAGTTCCCCGTGGGTCAACACCGGGGAGCTGTTTTTT

j_call: TRBJ1-6
v_call: TRBV12-5
clone_size: few
d_call: -
cdr3_aa: CASGLSQSEAYNSPLHF
cdr3_nt: TGTGCTAGTGGTTTGTCCCAGTCTGAGGCCTATAATTCACCCCTCCACTTT

j_call: TRBJ2-1
v_call: TRBV12-3/TRBV12-4
clone_size: -
d_call: -
cdr3_aa: CASPRGGEQFF
cdr3_nt: TGTGCCAGCCCTCGTGGAGGTGAGCAGTTCTTC

j_call: TRBJ1-5
v_call: TRBV20-1
clone_size: few
d_call: -
cdr3_aa: CSAGGQPQHF
cdr3_nt: TGCAGTGCTGGGGGTCAGCCCCAGCATTTT

j_call: TRBJ1-6
v_call: TRBV24-1
clone_size: -
d_call: -
cdr3_aa: CATSDPRLGGHLHF
cdr3_nt: TGTGCCACCAGTGATCCGCGGTTGGGGGGACACCTCCACTTT

j_call: TRBJ2-6
v_call: TRBV27
clone_size: -
d_call: -
cdr3_aa: CASSRLLRGSGANVLTF
cdr3_nt: TGTGCCAGCAGCCGACTACTGAGGGGCTCTGGGGCCAACGTCCTGACTTTC